A single sample is the source of the 20 T cell receptor beta chains below, sequenced in a study of blood T cell repertoires in COVID-19. Sequencing used immunoSEQ multiplex PCR; TCRdb keeps in-frame clones, though not all of them. The table shows around 130,000 clones, with more than 75% occurring only once. Sequenced: peripheral blood. These receptors were taken from a woman over 75 with acute or convalescent COVID-19.

This chain uses TRBV7-2 with TRBJ2-5, with D possibly being TRBD1 (6 bases). CDR1 is SGHTA, CDR2 FQGNSA, per germline. Trimming pared 1 base from V and 6 bases from J, leaving 12 bases between. The CDR3 extends over 14 amino acids. CDR3 in DNA: TGTGCCAGCAGCTTAGACGGCAGGGGTAAGACCCAGTACTTC. Its translation: CASSLDGRGKTQYF.

The chain couples TRBV15 to TRBJ2-3; the match to TRBD2 covers 12 bases. The ends lost 0 bases at V and 2 bases at J; junction bases unmatched: 12. Germline loops: CDR1 LNHNV, CDR2 YYDKDF (reference sequence). The CDR3 is 20 residues long. The DNA for the CDR3 is TGTGCCACCAGCAGAGATGACAGACTAGCGGGAGTAACATACACAGATACGCAGTATTTT. Residues: CATSRDDRLAGVTYTDTQYF.

The V and J genes are TRBV10-3 and TRBJ2-3; possible D gene TRBD2, 6 bases. This CDR3 has 16 residues. V gave up 0 bases and J gave up 1 base, with 11 bases separating them. CDR1 ENHRY and CDR2 SYGVKD come from the germline V gene. The CDR3 sequence is CAISESMSSGTDTQYF. CDR3 in DNA: TGTGCCATCAGTGAGTCTATGTCTAGCGGCACAGATACGCAGTATTTT.

This clone was recorded once. The rearrangement links TRBV4-1 to TRBJ2-3; 8 positions agree with TRBD2. Germline lookup yields CDR1 MGHRA and CDR2 YSYEKL. V was clipped by 3 bases and J by 2 bases; unmatched bases: 4. The CDR3 runs 15 residues. CDR3 loop: CASSHLAGNTDTQYF. The CDR3 DNA reads TGCGCCAGCAGCCATTTAGCGGGGAACACAGATACGCAGTATTTT.

The chain is built from TRBV29-1 and TRBJ1-2, with no clear D. V shed 0 bases and J shed 0 bases, with 5 bases lying between them. This CDR3 region has 13 residues. Looked up from germline, CDR1 is SQVTM and CDR2 is ANQGSEA. CDR3 residues: CSVEEGANYGYTF. The CDR3 bases are TGCAGCGTTGAAGAGGGAGCTAACTATGGCTACACCTTC.

V usage is TRBV25-1 and J usage is TRBJ1-3, with TRBD1 as a possible D gene (6 bases). CDR3 length equals 13 residues. The germline CDR1 and CDR2 sequences are MGHDK and SYGVNS. With 6 bases removed from V and 2 bases from J, the gap between germline ends came to 8 bases. This CDR3 reads CASSTGTGNTIYF. In DNA form, the CDR3 reads TGTGCCAGCAGCACAGGGACTGGAAACACCATATATTTT. Complete variable domain (other parts from reference TRBV25-1 and TRBJ1-3): EADIYQTPRYLVIGTGKKITLECSQTMGHDKMYWYQQDPGMELHLIHYSYGVNSTEKGDLSSESTVSRIRTEHFPLTLESARPSHTSQYLCASSTGTGNTIYFGEGSWLTVV.

The rearrangement joins TRBV28 to TRBJ1-6; tentatively, D is TRBD1 (5 bases). The CDR3 extends over 13 amino acids. The V gene lost 2 bases and the J gene lost 10 bases, with 9 bases spanning the gap. CDR1 MDHEN and CDR2 SYDVKM come from the germline V gene. CDR3 nucleotides: TGTGCCAGCAGTTTAGAGGGGAGGTCACCCCTCCACTTT. Protein sequence: CASSLEGRSPLHF.

The chain carries TRBV5-1 and TRBJ2-1; 8 positions agree with TRBD1. Germline values: CDR1 SGHRS, CDR2 YFSETQ. The CDR3 consists of 14 residues. V gave up 5 bases and J gave up 4 bases; unmatched junction bases: 5. The DNA for the CDR3 is TGCGCCAGCAGTCCAGGGGGCAATTACAATGAGCAGTTCTTC. Translating gives CASSPGGNYNEQFF.

V and J are TRBV2 and TRBJ2-7, with 10 nucleotides matching TRBD1. The CDR3 has 14 residues. V was pared by 7 bases and J by 3 bases, with 6 bases of the junction left unmatched. From germline, CDR1 is SNHLY and CDR2 FYNNEI. CDR3 coding DNA: TGTGCCAGCATTGGGGACAGGGGTAGCTACGAGCAGTACTTC. Its protein is CASIGDRGSYEQYF.

The chain links TRBV28 to TRBJ1-4; 8 bases fit TRBD1. CDR1 is MDHEN, CDR2 SYDVKM, per germline. The CDR3 is 13 amino acids. Trimming at V came to 6 bases and at J to 5 bases, leaving 2 bases not matched to a gene. CDR3 DNA sequence: TGTGCCAGCAGGGACAGGGAGAATGAAAAACTGTTTTTT. Residues: CASRDRENEKLFF.

The gene calls are TRBV28 and TRBJ2-7; D is perhaps TRBD1 (6 bases). This CDR3 has 14 residues. Germline-derived CDR1 and CDR2 are MDHEN and SYDVKM. Trimming shortened V by 6 bases and J by 10 bases, and 22 bases separated the two germline ends. CDR3 in DNA: TGTGCCAGCAGAAAAACAGGGAGCGTAGCCAAACAGTACTTC. It encodes CASRKTGSVAKQYF.

The V gene is TRBV7-2, the J gene TRBJ2-5; unclear D gene. The V gene's germline CDR1 is SGHTA and CDR2 FQGNSA. The CDR3 contains 13 residues. Trimming took 0 bases from V and 1 from J, leaving 3 bases between them. DNA of the CDR3: TGTGCCAGCAGCTTAGCCGTCCAAGAGACCCAGTACTTC. This encodes CASSLAVQETQYF.

This clone was observed a single time. The gene calls are TRBV28 and TRBJ2-3; 11 positions agree with TRBD2. With 5 bases clipped from V and 2 bases from J, the junction kept 6 bases outside the gene matches. CDR3 size: 16 residues. The germline V gene has CDR1 MDHEN and CDR2 SYDVKM. For the CDR3, the DNA is TGTGCCAGCAGTCGCTCTAGCGGGGGGTTCACAGATACGCAGTATTTT. Protein: CASSRSSGGFTDTQYF.

This chain uses TRBV5-1 with TRBJ2-3, with TRBD2 matching 8 bases. The CDR3 covers 15 residues. V lost 0 bases, J lost 1 base, and 1 base stayed unmatched. Germline CDR1 is SGHRS and CDR2 is YFSETQ. In DNA, the CDR3 is TGCGCCAGCAGCTTGGCACTAGCGGGCACAGATACGCAGTATTTT. Translating it yields CASSLALAGTDTQYF.

This clone was picked up a small number of times. This rearrangement joins TRBV7-2 to TRBJ1-2, with D possibly being TRBD1 (5 bases). The CDR3 is made up of 15 amino acids. The V and J ends lost 0 bases and 4 bases respectively, with 12 bases between them. CDR1 and CDR2 from the germline V gene are SGHTA and FQGNSA. The CDR3 reads CASSLAVGGGYGYTF. The DNA of the CDR3 is TGTGCCAGCAGCTTAGCGGTGGGGGGAGGCTATGGCTACACCTTC.

The chain has TRBV28 and TRBJ1-5; D is uncertain. Trimming left V 6 bases short and J 5 bases short, with 23 bases between. Germline assignment: CDR1 MDHEN and CDR2 SYDVKM. The CDR3 is 17 amino acids. CDR3 region: CASRPLYSRRDHQPQHF. The DNA for the CDR3 is TGTGCCAGCAGACCTTTATACTCCAGGAGGGATCATCAGCCCCAGCATTTT. Supplemented by reference TRBV28 and TRBJ1-5, the full variable domain reads DVKVTQSSRYLVKRTGEKVFLECVQDMDHENMFWYRQDPGLGLRLIYFSYDVKMKEKGDIPEGYSVSREKKERFSLILESASTNQTSMYLCASRPLYSRRDHQPQHFGDGTRLSIL.

The chain is built from TRBV15 and TRBJ2-7; perhaps TRBD2 as D (6 bases). Between the trimmed V and J ends, which lost 6 bases and 7 bases, there was a span of 19 bases. The germline V gene encodes CDR1 LNHNV and CDR2 YYDKDF (reference sequence). There are 14 residues in the CDR3. The CDR3 DNA reads TGTGCCACCAGGAGCCCCGGGGGTTCTGGGGAGCAGTACTTC. It translates to CATRSPGGSGEQYF.

The V gene is TRBV5-8, the J gene TRBJ2-5, with a possible D match to TRBD1 (5 bases). V gave up 4 bases and J gave up 2 bases, with 9 bases separating them. The CDR3 totals 13 residues. Germline CDR1 and CDR2: SGHTS and YDEGEE. CDR3 sequence: CASSRRQQETQYF. CDR3 DNA: TGTGCCAGCAGCCGGAGACAGCAAGAGACCCAGTACTTC.

The CDR3 nucleotides read TGTGCCAGCAGTCCTCTAGCGGGACGCTATATGGATACGCAGTATTTT. Encoded protein: CASSPLAGRYMDTQYF. The rearrangement uses TRBV28 and TRBJ2-3; 9 bases map to TRBD2. The CDR3 has 16 residues. Germline loops: CDR1 MDHEN, CDR2 SYDVKM. Trimming cost V 5 bases and J 6 bases; bases outside gene matches: 12.

This chain joins TRBV24-1 and TRBJ1-5, with 10 bases identical to TRBD1. CDR3 size: 21 residues. Germline trimming cut 3 bases from V and 2 bases from J; bases unmatched to any gene: 18. Germline CDR1 reads KGHDR; CDR2 reads SFDVKD. CDR3 nucleotides: TGTGCCACCAGTGATCGATCTGACAGGGGGCGTCCAGGTTTACGCAATCAGCCCCAGCATTTT. It yields the protein CATSDRSDRGRPGLRNQPQHF.